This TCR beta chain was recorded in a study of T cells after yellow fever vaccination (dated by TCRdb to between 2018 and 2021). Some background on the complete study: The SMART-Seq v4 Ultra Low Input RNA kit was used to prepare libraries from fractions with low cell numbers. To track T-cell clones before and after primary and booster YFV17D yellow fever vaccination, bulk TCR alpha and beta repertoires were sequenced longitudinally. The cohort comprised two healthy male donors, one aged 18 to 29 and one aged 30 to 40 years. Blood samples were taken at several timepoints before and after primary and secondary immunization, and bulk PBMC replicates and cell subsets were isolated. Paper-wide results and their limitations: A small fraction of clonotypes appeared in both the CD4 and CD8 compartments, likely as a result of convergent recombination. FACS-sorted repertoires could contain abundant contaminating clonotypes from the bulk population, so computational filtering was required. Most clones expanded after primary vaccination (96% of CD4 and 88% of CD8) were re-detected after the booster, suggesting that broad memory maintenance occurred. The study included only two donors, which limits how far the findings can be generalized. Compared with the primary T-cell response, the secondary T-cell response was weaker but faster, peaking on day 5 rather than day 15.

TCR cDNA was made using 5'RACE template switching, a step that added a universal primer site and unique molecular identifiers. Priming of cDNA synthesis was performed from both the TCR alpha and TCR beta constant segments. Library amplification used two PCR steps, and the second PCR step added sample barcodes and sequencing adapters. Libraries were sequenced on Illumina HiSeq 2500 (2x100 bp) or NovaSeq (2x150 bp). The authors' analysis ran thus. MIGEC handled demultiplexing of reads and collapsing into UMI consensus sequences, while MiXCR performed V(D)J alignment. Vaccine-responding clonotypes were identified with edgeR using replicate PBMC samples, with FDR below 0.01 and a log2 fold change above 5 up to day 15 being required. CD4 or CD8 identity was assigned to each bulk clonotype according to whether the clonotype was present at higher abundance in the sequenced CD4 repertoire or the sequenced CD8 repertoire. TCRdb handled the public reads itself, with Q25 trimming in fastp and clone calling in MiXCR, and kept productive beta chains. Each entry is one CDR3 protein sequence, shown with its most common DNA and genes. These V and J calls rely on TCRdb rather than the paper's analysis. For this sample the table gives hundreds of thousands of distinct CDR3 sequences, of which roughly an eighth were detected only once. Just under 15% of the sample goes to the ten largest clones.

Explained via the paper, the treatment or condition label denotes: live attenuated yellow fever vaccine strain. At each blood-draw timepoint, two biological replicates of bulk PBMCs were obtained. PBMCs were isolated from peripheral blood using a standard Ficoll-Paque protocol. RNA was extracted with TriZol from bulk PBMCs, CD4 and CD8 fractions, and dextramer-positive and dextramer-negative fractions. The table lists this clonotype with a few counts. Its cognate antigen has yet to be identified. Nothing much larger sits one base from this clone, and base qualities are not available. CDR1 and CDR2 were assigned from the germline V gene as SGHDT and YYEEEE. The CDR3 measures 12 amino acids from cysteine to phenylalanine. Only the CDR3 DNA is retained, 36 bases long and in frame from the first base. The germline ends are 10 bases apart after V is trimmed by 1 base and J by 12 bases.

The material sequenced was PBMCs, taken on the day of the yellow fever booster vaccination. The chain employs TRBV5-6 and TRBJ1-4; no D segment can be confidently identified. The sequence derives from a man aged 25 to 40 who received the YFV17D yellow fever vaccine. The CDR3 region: CASSLLTMELFF. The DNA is TGTGCCAGCAGCTTGCTGACTATGGAACTGTTTTTT.